This TCR beta chain emerged from a study of breast tumors, draining lymph nodes, adjacent tissues. A single record per CDR3 protein comes from TCRdb applying MiXCR to the multiplex PCR reads. The table has about 52,000 distinct CDR3 sequences, around 45% seen once. As concerns this clonotype: Likely a read error: the CDR3 ends without its conserved phenylalanine or tryptophan.

Germline assignment: CDR1 DFQATT and CDR2 SNEGSKA (reference sequence). The CDR3 is 13 amino acids. The genes are TRBV20-1 and TRBJ1-3, with a weak D call TRBD1 (5 bases). Sequences were obtained from breast tumor tissue. The sequence derives from a female donor with breast cancer. Some clones in this sample may be carry-over from other donors' samples. CDR3 amino acids: CGARRGPGNTIYI. As DNA, the CDR3 is TGCGGTGCCCGGCGGGGCCCTGGAAACACCATATATATT.